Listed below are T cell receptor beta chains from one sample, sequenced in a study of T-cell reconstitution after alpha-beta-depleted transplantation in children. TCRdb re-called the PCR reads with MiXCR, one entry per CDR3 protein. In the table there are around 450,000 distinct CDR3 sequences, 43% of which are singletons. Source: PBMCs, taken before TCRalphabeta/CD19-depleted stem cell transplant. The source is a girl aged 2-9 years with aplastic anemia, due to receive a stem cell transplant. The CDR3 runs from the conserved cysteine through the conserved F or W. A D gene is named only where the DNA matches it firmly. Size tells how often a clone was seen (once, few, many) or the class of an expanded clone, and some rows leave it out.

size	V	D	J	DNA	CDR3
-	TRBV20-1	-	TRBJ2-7	TGCAGTGCTAGAGACGGGGACTCCTACGAGCAGTACTTC	CSARDGDSYEQYF
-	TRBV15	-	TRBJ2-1	TGTGCCACCAGCGTGGCGTCTGGACATGAGCAGTTCTTC	CATSVASGHEQFF
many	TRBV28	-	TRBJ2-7	TGTGCCAGCAGCACCTTCTACGAGCAGTACTTC	CASSTFYEQYF
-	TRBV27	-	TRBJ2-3	TGTGCCAGCAGTTTATCCCCGGGTCCGCAAGATACAGATACGCAGTATTTT	CASSLSPGPQDTDTQYF
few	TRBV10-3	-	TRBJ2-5	TGTGCCATCAGCGACAGGCCTCAAGAGACCCAGTACTTC	CAISDRPQETQYF
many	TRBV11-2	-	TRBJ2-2	TGTGCCAGCAGCTCACAGGGACGGGCAGGGGCCGGGGAGCTGTTTTTT	CASSSQGRAGAGELFF
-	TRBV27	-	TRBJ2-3	TGTGCCAGCAGTTTATCGTCCCTCCTTTCAGATACGCAGTATTTT	CASSLSSLLSDTQYF
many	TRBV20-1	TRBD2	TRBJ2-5	TGCAGTGCCCTTCGGGGAGCGGGAGGGCCCTTGGGAGAGACCCAGTACTTC	CSALRGAGGPLGETQYF
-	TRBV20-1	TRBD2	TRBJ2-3	TGCAGTGCTAGAGTACTAGCGGGCCACACAGATACGCAGTATTTT	CSARVLAGHTDTQYF
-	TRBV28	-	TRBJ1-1	TGTGCCAGCAGTTCAAGGGTGGAAGCTTTCTTT	CASSSRVEAFF
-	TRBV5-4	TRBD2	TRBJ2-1	TGTGCCAGCAGCTCGGGACTAGCGGGGGGTTTGGCCTACAATGAGCAGTTCTTC	CASSSGLAGGLAYNEQFF
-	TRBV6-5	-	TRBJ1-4	TGTGCCAGCAGGAGGGGGAGCGAGACTTCACTTAATGAAAAACTGTTTTTT	CASRRGSETSLNEKLFF
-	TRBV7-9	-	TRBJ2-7	TGTGCCAGCAGCTTAGGAGGGGGGAGACAGGACTACGAGCAGTACTTC	CASSLGGGRQDYEQYF
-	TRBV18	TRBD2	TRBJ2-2	TGTGCCAGCTCAAGGGACTACGTCACCGGGGAGCTGTTTTTT	CASSRDYVTGELFF
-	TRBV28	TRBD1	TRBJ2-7	TGTGCCAGCAGCCTCAGACAGGGAAGGGACTACGAGCAGTACTTC	CASSLRQGRDYEQYF
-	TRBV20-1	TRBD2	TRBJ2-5	TGCAGTGCTAGAAGTACCGGGAGGGGGGAGACCCAGTACTTC	CSARSTGRGETQYF
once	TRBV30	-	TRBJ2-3	TGTGCCTGGAGCCTGATCTCAGATACGCAGTATTTT	CAWSLISDTQYF
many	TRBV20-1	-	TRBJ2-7	TGCAGTGCTAGCTCCAGGACCTACGAGCAGTACTTC	CSASSRTYEQYF
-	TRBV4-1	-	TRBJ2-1	TGCGCCAGCAGCCAAATCGGGGGCAATGAGCAGTTCTTC	CASSQIGGNEQFF
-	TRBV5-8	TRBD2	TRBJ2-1	TGTGCCAGCAGCTTCTATACTAGCGGGGGAAACAATGAGCAGTTCTTC	CASSFYTSGGNNEQFF
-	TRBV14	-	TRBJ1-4	TGTGCCAGCAGCCCTACGGGGTTCAGTGAAAAACTGTTTTTT	CASSPTGFSEKLFF
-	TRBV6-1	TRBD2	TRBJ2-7	TGTGCCAGCAGGGTTGGACTAGCGGGAGTCAATCAGCCCTACGAGCAGTACTTC	CASRVGLAGVNQPYEQYF
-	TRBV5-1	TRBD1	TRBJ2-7	TGCGCCAGCAGCTTATCTGGGACAGGGGGCTACGAGCAGTACTTC	CASSLSGTGGYEQYF
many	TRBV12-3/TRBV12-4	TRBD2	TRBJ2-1	TGTGCCAGCAGTTTAGTTTTTAGCGGGAGGGCAAATGAGCAGTTCTTC	CASSLVFSGRANEQFF
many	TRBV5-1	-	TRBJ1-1	TGCGCCAGCAGCCCCGGACGCGACACTGAAGCTTTCTTT	CASSPGRDTEAFF
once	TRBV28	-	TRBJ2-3	TGTGCCAGCAGTTTACTGGGGGAGTATAACACAGATACGCAGTATTTT	CASSLLGEYNTDTQYF
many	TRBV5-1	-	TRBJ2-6	TGCGCCAGCAGCCCGGGGAGCTCTGGGGCCAACGTCCTGACTTTC	CASSPGSSGANVLTF
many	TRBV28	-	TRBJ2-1	TGTGCCAGCACTGAAGCCTACAATGAGCAGTTCTTC	CASTEAYNEQFF
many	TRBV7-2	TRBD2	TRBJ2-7	TGTGCCAGCAGCTTCTGGCTAGCGGGAGTCTACGAGCAGTACTTC	CASSFWLAGVYEQYF
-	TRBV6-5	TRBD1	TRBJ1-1	TGTGCCAGCAGTTATGCTCCCGGGACAGGGGGGACTGAAGCTTTCTTT	CASSYAPGTGGTEAFF
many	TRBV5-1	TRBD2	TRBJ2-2	TGCGCCAGCAGCTTGGGCGCCCTAGCGGCGAACACCGGGGAGCTGTTTTTT	CASSLGALAANTGELFF
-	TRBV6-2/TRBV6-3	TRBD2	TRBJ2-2	TGTGCCAGCAGTCCGTATCTAGCGGGAGGGAACACCGGGGAGCTGTTTTTT	CASSPYLAGGNTGELFF
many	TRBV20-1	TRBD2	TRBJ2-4	TGCAGTGCTAGAGATACTCGGGGAGCGGGACTAGCGGACCTAGCCAAAAACATTCAGTACTTC	CSARDTRGAGLADLAKNIQYF
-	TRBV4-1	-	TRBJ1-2	TGCGCCAGCAGCCAAGATGCGCCAGGCTATGGCTACACCTTC	CASSQDAPGYGYTF
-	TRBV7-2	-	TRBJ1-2	TGTGCCAGCAGCTTAGCGGGCCGCAGCTACACCTTC	CASSLAGRSYTF
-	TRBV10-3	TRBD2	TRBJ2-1	TGTGCCATCAGTGCGGCGGCGGGAGGGGACAATGAGCAGTTCTTC	CAISAAAGGDNEQFF
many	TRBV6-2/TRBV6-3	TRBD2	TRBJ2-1	TGTGCCAGCAGTTTTAGCGGGAGGGCCTACAATGAGCAGTTCTTC	CASSFSGRAYNEQFF
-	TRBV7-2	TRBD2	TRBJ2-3	TGTGCCAGCTCCGGCGGGGGGCCCACAGATACGCAGTATTTT	CASSGGGPTDTQYF
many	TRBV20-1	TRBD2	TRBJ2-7	TGCAGTGCTAGAGATGTGGGGGGGAGGTCCTCCTACGAGCAGTACTTC	CSARDVGGRSSYEQYF
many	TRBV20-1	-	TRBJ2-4	TGCAGTGCTAGAGTTACCCCGGGGTACGGAAACATTCAGTACTTC	CSARVTPGYGNIQYF
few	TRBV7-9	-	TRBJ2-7	TGTGCCAGCAGCCCATCGATCCAGGGGAGCTACGAGCAGTACTTC	CASSPSIQGSYEQYF
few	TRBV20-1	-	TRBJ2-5	TGCAGTGCTAGAGACAGGGCCGAGACCCAGTACTTC	CSARDRAETQYF
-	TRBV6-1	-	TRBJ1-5	TGTGCCAGCAGCGCGACAGGAGACTATAGCAATCAGCCCCAGCATTTT	CASSATGDYSNQPQHF
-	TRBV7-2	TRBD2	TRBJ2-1	TGTGCCAGCAGCTTAATTAAGCGGGAGGGCCGGGATGAGCAGTTCTTC	CASSLIKREGRDEQFF
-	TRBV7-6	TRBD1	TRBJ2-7	TGTGCCAGCAGTACTCGACAGGGGGCGGATTACGAGCAGTACTTC	CASSTRQGADYEQYF
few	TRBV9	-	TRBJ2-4	-	CASSVGAGATEIVNYF
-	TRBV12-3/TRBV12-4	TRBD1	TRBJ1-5	TGTGCCAGCAGTTTCATTCTTAACTCCGGACAGGGGCCCCATCAGCCCCAGCATTTT	CASSFILNSGQGPHQPQHF
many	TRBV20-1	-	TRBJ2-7	TGCAGTGCTTCCCCTTCCGGGGCTAGCTCCTACGAGCAGTACTTC	CSASPSGASSYEQYF
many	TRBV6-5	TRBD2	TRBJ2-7	TGTGCCAGCAGTTACGGGGGGGTCTCCTACGAGCAGTACTTC	CASSYGGVSYEQYF
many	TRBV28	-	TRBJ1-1	TGTGCCAGCAGTTTGCGGTCGGAGGCGTGGGATGAAGCTTTCTTT	CASSLRSEAWDEAFF
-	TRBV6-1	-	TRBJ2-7	TGTGCCAGCAGCACTTACCCAGGGTCCCACGAGCAGTACTTC	CASSTYPGSHEQYF
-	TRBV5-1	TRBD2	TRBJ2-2	TGCGCCAGCAGCTTGGTTCCTAGCGGGAGTGGTAACACCGGGGAGCTGTTTTTT	CASSLVPSGSGNTGELFF
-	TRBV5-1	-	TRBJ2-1	TGCGCCAGCAGCTTGGGACAGGTTTCTAATGAGCAGTTCTTC	CASSLGQVSNEQFF
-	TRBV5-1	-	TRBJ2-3	TGCGCCAGCAGCCCCTCCCCGATTTCGACTCCAGATACGCAGTATTTT	CASSPSPISTPDTQYF
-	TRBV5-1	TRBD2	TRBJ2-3	TGCGCCAGCAACCGAGGGCGGGAGCCGGCAGATACGCAGTATTTT	CASNRGREPADTQYF
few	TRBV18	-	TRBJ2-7	TGTGCCAGCTCATCAGACAGGACCTCCTACGAGCAGTACTTC	CASSSDRTSYEQYF
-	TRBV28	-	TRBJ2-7	TGTGCCGCGTCAACTCCAGGGTTTCGGCACTTC	CAASTPGFRHF